The clone carrying this T cell receptor (beta chain) was counted a single time. These data are taken from a study of T cell changes during pregnancy in multiple sclerosis. Germline assignment: CDR1 PRHDT and CDR2 FYEKMQ (reference sequence). The V gene lost 5 bases and the J gene lost 3 bases, with 19 bases spanning the gap. This CDR3 is 16 amino acids long. Assay used: immunoSEQ multiplex PCR; TCRdb lists only in-frame clones, some missing. The profile shows some 93,000 clones, around 94% of them singletons. The genes are TRBV13 and TRBJ2-5; D may be TRBD1 (6 bases). Specimen: peripheral blood, collected after pregnancy. This receptor was taken from a female donor with multiple sclerosis, enrolled in a pregnancy study. CDR3 nucleotide sequence: TGTGCCAGCAGCACGACCCAGGGGATTTGGGAAGAGACCCAGTACTTC. Translation gives CASSTTQGIWEETQYF.